The 28 T cell receptor beta chains given below trace back to one sample, sequenced in a study of cytomegalovirus exposure and HLA in healthy donors. Both 60 Vbeta primers and 13 Jbeta primers went into the PCR. The method was immunoSEQ multiplex PCR; TCRdb's version includes in-frame clones alone and lacks a portion of them. In the table there are some 120,000 clones, 80% to 85% of which are singletons. What was sequenced was PBMCs. These receptors were obtained from a woman between 25 and 40 years old in good health and CMV-seronegative.

The V call is TRBV4-1, the J call TRBJ2-1, with no clear D. The CDR3 runs to 16 residues. Germline-derived CDR1 and CDR2 are MGHRA and YSYEKL. Trimming stripped 0 bases from V and 4 bases from J, with 13 bases between. CDR3 in DNA: TGCGCCAGCAGCCAAGATCTCGTTGAGAATTACAATGAGCAGTTCTTC. Its translation: CASSQDLVENYNEQFF.

J is TRBJ2-6 and V is TRBV4-3; D possibly corresponds to TRBD1 (5 bases). V was cut by 5 bases and J by 0 bases, with 14 bases left in between. The CDR3 extends over 17 amino acids. Germline CDR1 reads LGHNA; CDR2 reads YSLEER. The CDR3 coding sequence is TGCGCCAGCAGCTCAGGGTTCCTCGGCTCTGGGGCCAACGTCCTGACTTTC. This translates into CASSSGFLGSGANVLTF.

The chain links TRBV27 to TRBJ2-1; 12 bases map to TRBD2. This CDR3 contains 15 residues. Germline V gene sequence: CDR1 MNHEY, CDR2 SMNVEV (reference sequence). J lost 5 bases, V lost 5 bases, and 4 bases had no gene match. The CDR3 nucleotides are TGTGCCAGCAGTATCGGACTAGCGGGAAACAATGAGCAGTTCTTC. Its translation: CASSIGLAGNNEQFF.

The genes are TRBV15 and TRBJ1-4; 11 bases line up with TRBD1. This CDR3 has 15 residues. Per germline, CDR1 LNHNV and CDR2 YYDKDF (reference sequence). Trimming cost V 5 bases and J 4 bases; bases outside gene matches: 3. The CDR3 reads CATSGQGANNEKLFF. The CDR3 DNA reads as TGTGCCACCAGCGGACAGGGGGCAAATAATGAAAAACTGTTTTTT.

V gene TRBV5-5 combines with J gene TRBJ2-7, with 8 bases identical to TRBD2. The length of the CDR3 is 15 residues. J was trimmed by 4 bases and V by 3 bases; bases with no gene match: 9. Per germline, CDR1 SGHKS and CDR2 YYEKEE (reference sequence). CDR3 in DNA: TGTGCCAGCAGCTGGGGCGGCGGGGGGATGTACGAGCAGTACTTC. Translation: CASSWGGGGMYEQYF. Full variable domain (missing parts from reference TRBV5-5 and TRBJ2-7): DAGVTQSPTHLIKTRGQQVTLRCSPISGHKSVSWYQQVLGQGPQFIFQYYEKEERGRGNFPDRFSARQFPNYSSELNVNALLLGDSALYLCASSWGGGGMYEQYFGPGTRLTVT.

This chain joins TRBV27 and TRBJ1-4; TRBD1 might be the D (6 bases). The ends were cut back, 5 bases at V and 3 bases at J, with 16 bases in the middle. From germline, CDR1 is MNHEY and CDR2 SMNVEV (reference sequence). This CDR3 spans 16 amino acids. The CDR3: CASSPGQTDANEKLFF. The DNA for the CDR3 is TGTGCCAGCAGTCCTGGACAGACTGACGCTAATGAAAAACTGTTTTTT.

The chain joins TRBV28 to TRBJ1-1, with 7 nucleotides matching TRBD1. Germline CDR1 reads MDHEN; CDR2 reads SYDVKM. The CDR3 is 14 residues long. V trimming: 4 bases; J trimming: 3 bases; junction bases outside the gene matches: 5. The CDR3 bases are TGTGCCAGCAGTTCCGGACAGGAGTACACTGAAGCTTTCTTT. Translating gives CASSSGQEYTEAFF. The variable domain in full, with the rest retrieved from reference TRBV28 and TRBJ1-1, is DVKVTQSSRYLVKRTGEKVFLECVQDMDHENMFWYRQDPGLGLRLIYFSYDVKMKEKGDIPEGYSVSREKKERFSLILESASTNQTSMYLCASSSGQEYTEAFFGQGTRLTVV.

On this clone itself: This likely traces to a read error, being one base from a far larger clone. In DNA, the CDR3 is TGTGCCAGCAGTGACTCGACTAGCGGGAGCACCGGGGAGCTGTTTTTT. Translation: CASSDSTSGSTGELFF. The genes are TRBV6-4 and TRBJ2-2; 12 positions agree with TRBD2. Per germline, CDR1 MRHNA and CDR2 SNTAGT. J gave up 4 bases and V 0 bases, and 0 bases lay outside the gene matches. CDR3 length equals 16 residues.

This clone is a singleton in its sample. This chain uses TRBV4-3 with TRBJ1-1, with a weak D call TRBD1 (5 bases). This CDR3 comprises 19 residues. Germline V gene lookup returns CDR1 LGHNA and CDR2 YSLEER. Trimming pared 1 base from V and 0 bases from J, leaving 21 bases between. In DNA, the CDR3 is TGCGCCAGCAGCCAAGTGGCAGGGCCTTACTCGTCCCTGAACACTGAAGCTTTCTTT. Residues: CASSQVAGPYSSLNTEAFF.

The chain joins TRBV9 to TRBJ1-3; D may be TRBD1 (6 bases). Germline loops: CDR1 SGDLS, CDR2 YYNGEE. The CDR3 is 16 residues long. The V end was cut by 3 bases, the J end by 0 bases, with 13 bases between. The CDR3 region has the DNA TGTGCCAGCAGCGCCAGACAGGATTTCTCTGGAAACACCATATATTTT. Encoded protein: CASSARQDFSGNTIYF.

The table lists this clone with a few counts. The chain joins TRBV5-6 to TRBJ1-2, with D possibly being TRBD1 (6 bases). Trimming took off 4 bases at V and 5 bases at J, with 9 bases between the two ends. CDR1 SGHDT and CDR2 YYEEEE come from the germline V gene. CDR3 length equals 12 residues. The CDR3 loop is CASSARGYGYTF. The CDR3 nucleotides read TGTGCCAGCAGCGCGAGGGGGTATGGCTACACCTTC.

This clone is a singleton in its sample. The chain links TRBV7-9 to TRBJ2-2; D remains ambiguous. V lost 5 bases and J 6 bases, leaving 22 bases between the germline ends. Germline loops: CDR1 SEHNR, CDR2 FQNEAQ (reference sequence). This CDR3 comprises 17 residues. The CDR3 reads CASSPRVSVAPAGELFF. The CDR3 bases are TGTGCCAGCAGCCCTCGCGTGAGCGTCGCCCCAGCCGGGGAGCTGTTTTTT.

The chain has TRBV19 and TRBJ2-5; 7 nucleotides line up with TRBD2. With the DNA end fitting TRBJ2-7 better, the J assignment may be wrong. Per the germline V gene, CDR1 is LNHDA and CDR2 is SQIVND (reference sequence). This CDR3 contains 13 residues. CDR3 loop: CASSSGSSYEQYF. CDR3 nucleotide sequence: TGTGCCAGTAGTAGCGGGAGCTCCTACGAGCAGTACTTC.

The chain uses TRBV20-1 and TRBJ2-7; perhaps TRBD1 as D (6 bases). The V and J ends lost 5 bases and 5 bases respectively, with 10 bases between them. The CDR3 contains 11 residues. Germline CDR1 DFQATT, CDR2 SNEGSKA (reference sequence). CDR3 bases: TGCAGTGCTGCAGGGGTCCACGAGCAGTACTTC. This codes for CSAAGVHEQYF.

Only one count was recorded for this clone. This chain joins TRBV11-2 and TRBJ2-5; maybe TRBD1 (5 bases). The DNA end is a closer match to TRBJ2-7, so the J assignment may be wrong. The CDR3 extends over 16 amino acids. The germline V gene has CDR1 SGHAT and CDR2 FQNNGV. Here the CDR3 reads CASSLDGAGFSYEQYF. The CDR3, as DNA: TGTGCCAGCAGCTTAGATGGGGCAGGGTTTTCCTACGAGCAGTACTTC.

The chain combines TRBV7-9 with TRBJ2-5; tentatively, D is TRBD1 (5 bases). The J call could be wrong; TRBJ2-7 is a better fit for the DNA end. This CDR3 spans 13 amino acids. Germline V gene lookup returns CDR1 SEHNR and CDR2 FQNEAQ (reference sequence). The CDR3 region is CASSLVGVYEQYF. In DNA, the CDR3 is TGTGCCAGCAGCTTAGTAGGGGTCTACGAGCAGTACTTC.

The chain has TRBV7-9 and TRBJ2-2; D gene uncertain. Germline loops: CDR1 SEHNR, CDR2 FQNEAQ (reference sequence). V was pared by 6 bases and J by 3 bases, with 11 bases between. CDR3 size: 14 residues. CDR3 bases: TGTGCCAGCAGTGGAGACCCTTACACCGGGGAGCTGTTTTTT. Amino acid sequence: CASSGDPYTGELFF.

The V and J genes are TRBV9 and TRBJ2-7; 14 bases are shared with TRBD2. CDR3 length: 15 amino acids. Germline V gives CDR1 SGDLS, CDR2 YYNGEE. V was clipped by 3 bases and J by 3 bases; unmatched bases: 2. The CDR3 region has the DNA TGTGCCAGCAGCGCGGGGACTAGCGGGAGCTACGAGCAGTACTTC. Amino acids: CASSAGTSGSYEQYF.

In this sample, this clone turned up a few times. The chain combines TRBV25-1 with TRBJ1-1; perhaps TRBD1 as D (6 bases). This CDR3 is built from 14 residues. The germline V and J ends were trimmed by 6 bases and 0 bases, with 11 bases remaining between them. CDR1 and CDR2 (germline): MGHDK, SYGVNS. DNA of the CDR3: TGTGCCAGCAGGCACAGGGCTCTGAACACTGAAGCTTTCTTT. Protein sequence: CASRHRALNTEAFF.

The rearrangement joins TRBV27 to TRBJ2-5, with 9 bases matching TRBD2. The J segment lost 4 bases and the V segment lost 6 bases, leaving 18 bases of the junction unmatched. The V gene's germline CDR1 is MNHEY and CDR2 SMNVEV (reference sequence). CDR3 length: 18 residues. The CDR3 nucleotides read TGTGCCAGCAGCCTGTGGGGATTTACCGGGACTAGCACAGAGACCCAGTACTTC. Amino acids: CASSLWGFTGTSTETQYF.

The rearrangement uses TRBV6-6 and TRBJ1-6; 9 bases map to TRBD1. This CDR3 has 15 amino acids. Looked up from germline, CDR1 is MNHNY and CDR2 is SVGAGI (reference sequence). V lost 5 bases to trimming and J lost 7 bases; unmatched junction nucleotides: 6. The CDR3 is CASSRTGGENSPLHF. CDR3 sequence (DNA): TGTGCCAGCAGTAGAACAGGGGGCGAAAATTCACCCCTCCACTTT.

The chain recombines TRBV6-9 with TRBJ1-2; D might be TRBD1 (6 bases). The germline V and J ends were trimmed by 4 bases and 6 bases, with 15 bases remaining between them. The CDR3 totals 14 residues. Germline loops: CDR1 MNHGY, CDR2 SVAAGI. Here the CDR3 DNA reads TGTGCCAGCAGTTTGTGGGGGCGCCAGGATGGCTACACCTTC. Translating gives CASSLWGRQDGYTF.

V is TRBV30 and J is TRBJ1-1; 8 bases are a match to TRBD1. The V gene's germline CDR1 is GTSNPN and CDR2 SVGIG (reference sequence). This CDR3 is 13 amino acids long. V dropped 1 base and J dropped 10; count of bases not matched to a gene: 8. The CDR3 here is CAWSGGQGVGAFF. CDR3 DNA: TGTGCCTGGAGTGGCGGACAGGGCGTTGGAGCTTTCTTT.

The chain uses TRBV7-9 and TRBJ2-7; 9 bases are shared with TRBD2. V lost 2 bases to trimming and J lost 7 bases; unmatched junction nucleotides: 3. The germline V gene encodes CDR1 SEHNR and CDR2 FQNEAQ (reference sequence). CDR3 length: 13 residues. CDR3: CASSLLAGNEQYF. CDR3 in DNA: TGTGCCAGCAGCTTACTAGCGGGAAATGAGCAGTACTTC.

The genes are TRBV27 and TRBJ2-3; no definite D call. The CDR3 consists of 13 residues. V lost 3 bases and J lost 2, with 6 bases in between. Germline loops: CDR1 MNHEY, CDR2 SMNVEV (reference sequence). CDR3 residues: CASSFGPTDTQYF. Written as DNA, the CDR3 is TGTGCCAGCAGTTTTGGCCCCACAGATACGCAGTATTTT.

The rearrangement joins TRBV5-1 to TRBJ2-1; 7 bases are shared with TRBD2. Germline V lookup: CDR1 SGHRS, CDR2 YFSETQ. V shed 5 bases, J shed 6 bases, and the junction held 5 bases outside the gene matches. The CDR3 runs to 13 residues. CDR3 region: CASSYRTSNEQFF. The CDR3, as DNA: TGCGCCAGCAGTTACAGGACTAGCAATGAGCAGTTCTTC.

The chain carries TRBV27 and TRBJ2-1; 9 bases fit TRBD1. Germline values: CDR1 MNHEY, CDR2 SMNVEV (reference sequence). The V segment lost 5 bases and the J segment 4 bases; nucleotides outside the gene matches: 9. The CDR3 is 16 amino acids. Written as DNA, the CDR3 is TGTGCCAGCAGTAACCCTTTGGGACAGGGATACAATGAGCAGTTCTTC. It encodes CASSNPLGQGYNEQFF.

The gene calls are TRBV6-1 and TRBJ2-7, with 10 positions matching TRBD1. The V and J ends lost 7 bases and 6 bases, in that order; junction bases with no gene match: 6. CDR1 is MNHNS, CDR2 SASEGT, per germline. The CDR3 extends over 13 amino acids. The CDR3 region is CASTRTGGSEQYF. As DNA, the CDR3 is TGTGCCAGCACCCGGACAGGGGGAAGCGAGCAGTACTTC.